This passage covers 16 T cell receptor beta chains from one sample sequenced in a study of Graves' ophthalmopathy and Graves' hyperthyroidism. Amplification targeted the TCR beta CDR3 regions, with RNA transcripts as the source material. HTBI-primed first-round RT-PCR preceded second-round multiplex PCR. In TCRdb, the multiplex PCR reads were re-called with MiXCR into one record per CDR3 protein. The table records about 370,000 distinct CDR3 sequences, around 19% of them present only once. Input material: peripheral blood. The receptors here all came from a woman younger than 35 with Graves' ophthalmopathy.

This clonotype was detected ten times or more. The V call is TRBV27, the J call TRBJ1-1; D unresolved. Trimming left V 4 bases short and J 4 bases short, with 10 bases between. The CDR3 runs 13 residues. CDR1 is MNHEY and CDR2 is SMNVEV in the germline V gene (reference sequence). CDR3 nucleotide sequence: TGTGCCAGCAGTTGGTCTTGGGCCACTGAAGCTTTCTTT. Protein product: CASSWSWATEAFF.

The rearrangement joins TRBV11-2 to TRBJ2-7; D assignment may be TRBD1 or TRBD2 (5 bases each). From germline, CDR1 is SGHAT and CDR2 FQNNGV. With 4 bases removed from V and 0 bases from J, the gap between germline ends came to 19 bases. CDR3 length equals 17 residues. The CDR3, as DNA: TGTGCCAGCAGCTCCTACCCTCCGGGACCGGCCTCCTACGAGCAGTACTTC. Protein sequence: CASSSYPPGPASYEQYF.

The chain uses TRBV29-1 and TRBJ2-7; D possibly corresponds to TRBD1 (6 bases). The CDR3 runs to 12 residues. Between the trimmed V and J ends, which lost 2 bases and 7 bases, there was a span of 12 bases. The germline CDR1 and CDR2 sequences are SQVTM and ANQGSEA. Written as DNA, the CDR3 is TGCAGCGTTGAAATGGGGGCACGGGAGCAGTACTTC. Translating gives CSVEMGAREQYF.

In its sample, this clonotype was seen many times. The V call is TRBV28, the J call TRBJ2-7; 9 bases are shared with TRBD1. V trimming: 5 bases; J trimming: 2 bases; junction bases outside the gene matches: 4. The CDR3 is made up of 14 amino acids. In germline, CDR1 is MDHEN, CDR2 SYDVKM. Here the CDR3 DNA reads TGTGCCAGCAGTACGGACAGGGGACCCTACGAGCAGTACTTC. Its translation is CASSTDRGPYEQYF.

The chain couples TRBV27 to TRBJ1-1, with D possibly matching TRBD1 (5 bases). The CDR3 sequence is 15 residues long. Per germline, CDR1 MNHEY and CDR2 SMNVEV (reference sequence). The V and J ends lost 7 bases and 10 bases respectively, with 25 bases between them. In DNA, the CDR3 is TGTGCCAGCAAGACCGCCGGGACTCCTGAGGTTGCAGCTTTCTTT. This codes for CASKTAGTPEVAAFF.

This clonotype has at least ten counts. This chain links TRBV6-1 with TRBJ2-5, with D perhaps being TRBD1 or TRBD2 (6 bases each). Germline values: CDR1 MNHNS, CDR2 SASEGT. The CDR3 is made up of 15 amino acids. The V and J ends lost 7 bases and 5 bases respectively, with 20 bases between them. The CDR3: CASTPEGRGDETQYF. In nucleotides, the CDR3 is TGTGCCAGCACCCCGGAGGGCAGGGGAGATGAGACCCAGTACTTC.

Ten or more counts support this clonotype. The gene calls are TRBV7-2 and TRBJ1-1; tentative D call: TRBD1 (5 bases). The length of the CDR3 is 14 residues. V lost 4 bases and J 1 base, leaving 10 bases between the germline ends. CDR1 is SGHTA, CDR2 FQGNSA, per germline. The CDR3 DNA reads TGTGCCAGCAGCTCTCGACAGTCGAACACTGAAGCTTTCTTT. Residues: CASSSRQSNTEAFF.

This clonotype occurred many times. The genes are TRBV20-1 and TRBJ1-1, with D hard to call. The CDR3 extends over 11 amino acids. Germline V gives CDR1 DFQATT, CDR2 SNEGSKA (reference sequence). V was cut by 5 bases and J by 7 bases, with 11 bases left in between. The DNA of the CDR3 is TGCAGTGCTTTTAACACTGATGAAGCTTTCTTT. Residues: CSAFNTDEAFF.

This clonotype was counted at least ten times. The rearrangement links TRBV28 to TRBJ1-5; TRBD1 matches 9 bases. The ends lost 6 bases at V and 6 bases at J; junction bases unmatched: 6. This CDR3 is 14 amino acids long. Germline-derived CDR1 and CDR2 are MDHEN and SYDVKM. The CDR3 reads CASSRGTGLQPQHF. CDR3 DNA: TGTGCCAGCAGCCGCGGGACAGGGCTTCAGCCCCAGCATTTT.

CDR3 loop: CASSSTTNRAYEQYF. The DNA of the CDR3 is TGTGCCAGCAGTTCTACTACCAACAGAGCCTACGAGCAGTACTTC. This chain links TRBV28 with TRBJ2-7; D unresolved. From germline, CDR1 is MDHEN and CDR2 SYDVKM. The germline V and J ends were trimmed by 4 bases and 2 bases, with 15 bases remaining between them. The CDR3 covers 15 residues.

The sample holds many counts of this clonotype. This chain uses TRBV28 with TRBJ1-1; D is unresolved. Looked up from germline, CDR1 is MDHEN and CDR2 is SYDVKM. The CDR3 contains 14 residues. V dropped 4 bases and J dropped 1 base, with 10 bases sitting between them. The CDR3 spells CASSSRGGNTEAFF. The CDR3 DNA reads as TGTGCCAGCAGTTCCCGCGGCGGGAACACTGAAGCTTTCTTT.

This clonotype was counted a few times. This chain joins TRBV18 and TRBJ2-7; D is possibly TRBD1 or TRBD2 (5 bases each). V was cut by 0 bases and J by 6 bases, with 21 bases left in between. The CDR3 sequence is 17 residues long. The germline CDR1 and CDR2 sequences are KGHSH and LQKENI. CDR3 protein: CASSPPRLGETPFEQYF. Here the CDR3 DNA reads TGTGCCAGCTCACCACCGCGGTTGGGGGAAACGCCCTTCGAGCAGTACTTC.

CDR3 DNA sequence: TGTGCCAGCAGACCCACAGGGGGTGACACTGAAGCTTTCTTT. This gives the protein CASRPTGGDTEAFF. The chain joins TRBV6-1 to TRBJ1-1; 8 nucleotides align to TRBD1. Germline V gene sequence: CDR1 MNHNS, CDR2 SASEGT. CDR3 size: 14 residues. The V gene end was trimmed by 6 bases and the J gene end by 3 bases; junction bases not matched to a gene: 6.

V is TRBV24-1 and J is TRBJ2-2; 9 bases match TRBD1. Trimming at V came to 1 base and at J to 8 bases, leaving 7 bases not matched to a gene. There are 16 residues in the CDR3. From germline, CDR1 is KGHDR and CDR2 SFDVKD. The CDR3 protein is CATSDFRQGGPGELFF. CDR3 coding DNA: TGTGCCACCAGTGATTTCCGACAGGGGGGACCTGGGGAGCTGTTTTTT.

This clonotype was observed many times. The genes are TRBV9 and TRBJ2-7; 8 bases are a match to TRBD2. V was clipped by 3 bases and J by 5 bases; unmatched bases: 4. The CDR3 loop spans 13 amino acids. Germline-derived CDR1 and CDR2 are SGDLS and YYNGEE. The CDR3, as DNA: TGTGCCAGCAGCGGTTTAGCGGGAAACGAGCAGTACTTC. This translates into CASSGLAGNEQYF. The whole variable domain, filled in from reference TRBV9 and TRBJ2-7, reads DSGVTQTPKHLITATGQRVTLRCSPRSGDLSVYWYQQSLDQGLQFLIQYYNGEERAKGNILERFSAQQFPDLHSELNLSSLELGDSALYFCASSGLAGNEQYFGPGTRLTVT.

This chain joins TRBV24-1 and TRBJ2-7, with 8 bases matching TRBD1. V dropped 3 bases and J dropped 7; count of bases not matched to a gene: 7. Germline-derived CDR1 and CDR2 are KGHDR and SFDVKD. This CDR3 comprises 14 residues. This CDR3 is CATSDAGTGGEQYF. In DNA form, the CDR3 reads TGTGCCACCAGTGATGCGGGGACAGGTGGTGAGCAGTACTTC.